The clone carrying this T cell receptor (beta chain) has just a few counts. Other nucleotide sequences from this sample produce the same CDR3. Replicate sorted-subset PCRs were loaded with 150 to 250 ng DNA, roughly 33,000 T cell genomes. Data came from immunoSEQ multiplex PCR; TCRdb stores just in-frame clones and leaves some out. The table lists about 2.2 million clones, 85% to 95% of them singletons. Naive CD8 cells, CD45RO-negative and positively selected for CCR7, excluded terminally differentiated effector memory CD45RA+ cells. This CDR3 has 11 amino acids. Germline lookup yields CDR1 SEHNR and CDR2 FQNEAQ (reference sequence). The V end was cut by 8 bases, the J end by 8 bases, with 12 bases between. The record originates from a study of shared clonotypes between healthy human individuals.

The chain couples TRBV7-9 to TRBJ1-1; D not resolved. The TCR comes from a man younger than 35 in good health. Some clones in this sample may be carry-over from other donors' samples. The sample consisted of naive CD8+ T cells from PBMCs. This CDR3 is CASVRETEAFF. For the CDR3, the DNA is TGTGCCAGCGTACGGGAGACCGAAGCTTTCTTT.